Sequencing of this T cell receptor beta chain was carried out in a study of regulatory T cells in long-lasting Graves disease. For the study at large: New Graves' disease cases had less than 3 months of antithyroid drugs.

Time point given: newly diagnosed GD, antithyroid drugs for less than 3 months. Extracted PBMC RNA gave rise to the TCR library. Arm-PCR of CDR3 regions and iRepertoire HTBI primers were used to build TCR beta libraries. In TCRdb, the multiplex PCR reads were re-called with MiXCR into one record per CDR3 protein. This sample has around 360,000 distinct CDR3 sequences, with about a sixth found just once. CDR1 is LNHDA, CDR2 SQIVND, per germline (reference sequence). V was pared by 10 bases and J by 5 bases, with 15 bases between. This CDR3 is built from 13 residues. Study-wide points: Persistent disease preferred TRBV28, TRBJ1-2 and TRBJ2-5; new disease, TRBV20-1 and TRBJ2-1.

This clonotype was counted only a few times. Antigen specificity is unknown. This sample was shared with a second study, whose subject was T cells in Graves' hyperthyroidism and ophthalmopathy. According to that study: In making diagnoses, clinical symptoms, serum thyroxine and TRAb, thyroid ultrasound and orbital computed tomography were all used.

V usage is TRBV19 and J usage is TRBJ2-1; D is unclear. Material: peripheral blood mononuclear cells (PBMCs), obtained at new diagnosis, from a patient treated with antithyroid drugs. The clonotype originates from a young woman with Graves disease. Written as DNA, the CDR3 is TGTGCCATACCAATTTCCGACAACAATGAGCAGTTCTTC. Amino acids: CAIPISDNNEQFF.